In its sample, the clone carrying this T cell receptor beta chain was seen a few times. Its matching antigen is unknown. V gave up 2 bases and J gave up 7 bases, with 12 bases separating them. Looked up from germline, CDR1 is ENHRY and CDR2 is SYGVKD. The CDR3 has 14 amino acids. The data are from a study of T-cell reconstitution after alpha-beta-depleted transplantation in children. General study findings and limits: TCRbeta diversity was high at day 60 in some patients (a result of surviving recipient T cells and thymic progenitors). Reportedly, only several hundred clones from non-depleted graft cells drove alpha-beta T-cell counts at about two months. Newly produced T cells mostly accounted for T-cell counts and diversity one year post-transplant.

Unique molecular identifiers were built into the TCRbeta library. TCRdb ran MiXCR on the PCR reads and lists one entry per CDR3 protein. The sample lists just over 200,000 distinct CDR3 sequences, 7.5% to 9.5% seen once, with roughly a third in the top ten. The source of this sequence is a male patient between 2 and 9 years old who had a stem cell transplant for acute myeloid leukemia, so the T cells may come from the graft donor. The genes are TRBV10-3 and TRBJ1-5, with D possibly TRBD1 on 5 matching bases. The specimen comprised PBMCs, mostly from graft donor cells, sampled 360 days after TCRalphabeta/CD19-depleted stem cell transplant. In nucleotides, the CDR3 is TGTGCCATCAGTGAGGGGGCCGCCGGACAGCCCCAGCATTTT. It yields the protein CAISEGAAGQPQHF.